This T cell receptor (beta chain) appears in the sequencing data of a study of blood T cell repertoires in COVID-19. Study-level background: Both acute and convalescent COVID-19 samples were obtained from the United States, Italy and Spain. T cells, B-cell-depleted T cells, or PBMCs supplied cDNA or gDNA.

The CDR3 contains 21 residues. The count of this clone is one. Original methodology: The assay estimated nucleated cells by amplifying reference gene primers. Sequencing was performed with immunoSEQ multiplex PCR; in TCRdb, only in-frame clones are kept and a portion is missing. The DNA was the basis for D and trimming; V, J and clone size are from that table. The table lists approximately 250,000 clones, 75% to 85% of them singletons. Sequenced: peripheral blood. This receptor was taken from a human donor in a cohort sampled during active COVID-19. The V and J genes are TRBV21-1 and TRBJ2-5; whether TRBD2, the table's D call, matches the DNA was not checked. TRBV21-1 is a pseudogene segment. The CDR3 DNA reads TGTGCCAGCAATCGATCATCCTGGACTAGCGGGAGGGCCGGGGGACAAGAGACCCAGTACTTC. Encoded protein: CASNRSSWTSGRAGGQETQYF.